The rows below give T cell receptor beta chains drawn from one sample of a study of PD-1 blockade in mismatch repair-deficient tumors. Libraries were prepared by immunoSEQ multiplex PCR; TCRdb keeps only in-frame clonotypes and omits some of them. Of about 68,000 clones listed, 70% to 85% are singletons. The material sequenced was peripheral blood, taken 2 weeks after starting pembrolizumab. These receptor sequences come from an adult with mismatch repair-deficient cancer. Each CDR3 is given with its conserved first and last residue. Each record gives: J gene, D gene, V gene, clone size, CDR3 protein, CDR3 DNA. The D gene is left open where the match is weak. Size is stated for part of the rows, as once, few or many counts, or as a class when the clone is expanded.

J: TRBJ1-5
D: NA
V: TRBV27
size: NA
CDR3: CASTPHSGYQPQHF
DNA: TGTGCCAGCACCCCGCACAGCGGCTATCAGCCCCAGCATTTT

J: TRBJ1-1
D: NA
V: TRBV20-1
size: NA
CDR3: CSARFQGTFF
DNA: TGCAGTGCTAGATTCCAGGGAACTTTCTTT

J: TRBJ1-1
D: NA
V: TRBV6-6
size: NA
CDR3: CASIPPPGRLGTEAFF
DNA: TGTGCCAGCATTCCCCCCCCGGGCAGGCTGGGAACTGAAGCTTTCTTT

J: TRBJ2-7
D: NA
V: TRBV19
size: NA
CDR3: CASAENQGGGEQYF
DNA: TGTGCCAGTGCCGAAAACCAAGGGGGAGGCGAGCAGTACTTC

J: TRBJ2-3
D: NA
V: TRBV30
size: few
CDR3: CAWERTTTGDTQYF
DNA: TGTGCCTGGGAGCGGACCACGACCGGAGATACGCAGTATTTT

J: TRBJ2-3
D: NA
V: TRBV9
size: NA
CDR3: CASSGLATAIGTDTQYF
DNA: TGTGCCAGCAGCGGCCTAGCCACAGCCATAGGCACAGATACGCAGTATTTT

J: TRBJ1-4
D: NA
V: TRBV30
size: NA
CDR3: CAWKGKNATNEKLFF
DNA: TGTGCCTGGAAAGGAAAGAACGCAACTAATGAAAAACTGTTTTTT

J: TRBJ1-2
D: NA
V: TRBV7-3
size: NA
CDR3: CASSLSAGNYGYTF
DNA: TGTGCCAGCAGCTTAAGTGCAGGGAACTATGGCTACACCTTC

J: TRBJ2-1
D: NA
V: TRBV19
size: NA
CDR3: CASSIGRGPSSYNEQFF
DNA: TGTGCCAGTAGTATAGGTCGGGGTCCTAGCTCCTACAATGAGCAGTTCTTC

J: TRBJ2-7
D: NA
V: TRBV28
size: NA
CDR3: CASSLLYEQYF
DNA: TGTGCCAGCAGTCTGCTTTACGAGCAGTACTTC

J: TRBJ1-2
D: TRBD1
V: TRBV27
size: few
CDR3: CASSGRQGYGYTF
DNA: TGTGCCAGCAGTGGGAGACAGGGGTATGGCTACACCTTC

J: TRBJ2-3
D: TRBD2
V: TRBV5-1
size: NA
CDR3: CASSLDGGGTDTQYF
DNA: TGCGCCAGCAGCTTGGATGGGGGGGGCACAGATACGCAGTATTTT

J: TRBJ1-1
D: NA
V: TRBV7-2
size: once
CDR3: CASTPIDTEAFF
DNA: TGTGCCAGCACCCCGATAGACACTGAAGCTTTCTTT

J: TRBJ1-1
D: NA
V: TRBV10-1
size: NA
CDR3: CASSPGTRGTEAFF
DNA: TGCGCCAGCAGCCCAGGGACGAGGGGAACTGAAGCTTTCTTT

J: TRBJ2-7
D: NA
V: TRBV5-4
size: NA
CDR3: CASSLREGALEQYF
DNA: TGTGCCAGCAGCTTGCGGGAGGGGGCTCTCGAGCAGTACTTC

J: TRBJ2-3
D: NA
V: TRBV18
size: NA
CDR3: CASSDPGPSTDTQYF
DNA: TGTGCCAGCTCAGATCCGGGACCCAGCACAGATACGCAGTATTTT

J: TRBJ2-5
D: NA
V: TRBV12-5
size: NA
CDR3: CASGLVGKTQYF
DNA: TGTGCTAGTGGTTTGGTCGGGAAGACCCAGTACTTC

J: TRBJ2-1
D: NA
V: TRBV20-1
size: few
CDR3: CSATKNNEQFF
DNA: TGCAGTGCCACAAAAAACAATGAGCAGTTCTTC

J: TRBJ1-2
D: NA
V: TRBV6-1
size: NA
CDR3: CASSEWSVGGYTF
DNA: TGTGCCAGCAGTGAATGGTCCGTGGGGGGCTACACCTTC

J: TRBJ1-1
D: TRBD1
V: TRBV7-9
size: NA
CDR3: CASSVQGDTEAFF
DNA: TGTGCCAGCAGCGTACAGGGGGACACTGAAGCTTTCTTT

J: TRBJ2-6
D: NA
V: TRBV5-6
size: NA
CDR3: CASSLYGSGANVLTF
DNA: TGTGCCAGCAGCTTGTACGGCTCTGGGGCCAACGTCCTGACTTTC

J: TRBJ2-7
D: TRBD2
V: TRBV7-2
size: NA
CDR3: CASSFVAGGPGQYF
DNA: TGTGCCAGCAGCTTTGTAGCGGGAGGGCCAGGGCAGTACTTC

J: TRBJ2-7
D: NA
V: TRBV11-3
size: NA
CDR3: CASSWAGTYEQYF
DNA: TGTGCCAGCAGCTGGGCGGGAACCTACGAGCAGTACTTC

J: TRBJ2-3
D: TRBD2
V: TRBV7-3
size: NA
CDR3: CASSLTDSGRALDTQYF
DNA: TGTGCCAGCAGCTTAACGGATAGCGGGAGGGCCCTAGATACGCAGTATTTT

J: TRBJ1-1
D: TRBD1
V: TRBV19
size: once
CDR3: CASMEGGFGEAFF
DNA: TGTGCCAGTATGGAAGGGGGCTTCGGTGAAGCTTTCTTT

J: TRBJ2-3
D: NA
V: TRBV7-2
size: NA
CDR3: CASSQPGLTDTQYF
DNA: TGTGCCAGCAGCCAACCGGGACTCACAGATACGCAGTATTTT

J: TRBJ2-7
D: TRBD1
V: TRBV27
size: once
CDR3: CASSYLRDRSYEQYF
DNA: TGTGCCAGCAGTTACCTCCGGGACAGATCCTACGAGCAGTACTTC

J: TRBJ2-1
D: NA
V: TRBV6-5
size: NA
CDR3: CASSYAGTGVYNEQFF
DNA: TGTGCCAGCAGTTACGCGGGGACCGGGGTTTACAATGAGCAGTTCTTC

J: TRBJ2-5
D: NA
V: TRBV4-1
size: NA
CDR3: CASSQLTVGETQYF
DNA: TGCGCCAGCAGCCAACTGACAGTTGGGGAGACCCAGTACTTC

J: TRBJ2-1
D: NA
V: TRBV29-1
size: NA
CDR3: CSVAGSYNEQFF
DNA: TGCAGCGTTGCGGGGAGCTACAATGAGCAGTTCTTC

J: TRBJ2-2
D: NA
V: TRBV18
size: NA
CDR3: CASSPLPTAGELFF
DNA: TGTGCCAGCTCACCTTTACCCACGGCGGGGGAGCTGTTTTTT

J: TRBJ2-1
D: NA
V: TRBV7-2
size: NA
CDR3: CASSFRHRDSSYNEQFF
DNA: TGTGCCAGCAGCTTTAGGCACCGGGACTCCTCCTACAATGAGCAGTTCTTC

J: TRBJ2-7
D: NA
V: TRBV7-9
size: NA
CDR3: CASSYGSSYEQYF
DNA: TGTGCCAGCAGTTACGGGAGCTCCTACGAGCAGTACTTC

J: TRBJ2-7
D: TRBD2
V: TRBV18
size: NA
CDR3: CASSPGLAGGYEQYF
DNA: TGTGCCAGCTCGCCTGGACTAGCGGGAGGCTACGAGCAGTACTTC

J: TRBJ2-1
D: TRBD1
V: TRBV7-2
size: NA
CDR3: CASSHGTAGEQFF
DNA: TGTGCCAGCAGCCACGGGACAGCTGGTGAGCAGTTCTTC

J: TRBJ2-1
D: NA
V: TRBV5-1
size: NA
CDR3: CASSRELGDYNEQFF
DNA: TGCGCCAGCAGCCGTGAACTAGGGGACTACAATGAGCAGTTCTTC

J: TRBJ2-7
D: NA
V: TRBV10-1
size: NA
CDR3: CASSESTWDEQYF
DNA: TGCGCCAGCAGTGAGTCGACGTGGGACGAGCAGTACTTC

J: TRBJ2-4
D: TRBD2
V: TRBV2
size: NA
CDR3: CASNSHAGGSKNIQYF
DNA: TGTGCCAGCAACTCTCACGCGGGAGGGTCCAAAAACATTCAGTACTTC

J: TRBJ2-2
D: NA
V: TRBV30
size: NA
CDR3: CAWSSAGGRELFF
DNA: TGTGCCTGGAGCAGCGCCGGAGGCCGGGAGCTGTTTTTT

J: TRBJ1-4
D: TRBD1
V: TRBV10-3
size: once
CDR3: CAISLTGSTNEKLFF
DNA: TGTGCCATCAGTCTGACAGGGTCTACTAATGAAAAACTGTTTTTT

J: TRBJ2-3
D: NA
V: TRBV28
size: medium-sized
CDR3: CASSLYQGFADTQYF
DNA: TGTGCCAGCAGTTTATACCAGGGATTCGCAGATACGCAGTATTTT

J: TRBJ1-2
D: TRBD1
V: TRBV27
size: NA
CDR3: CASTRQQGGNYGYTF
DNA: TGTGCCAGCACCCGCCAACAGGGGGGTAACTATGGCTACACCTTC

J: TRBJ2-3
D: TRBD2
V: TRBV9
size: NA
CDR3: CASSPSGRGKTDTQYF
DNA: TGTGCCAGCAGCCCTTCCGGGAGGGGTAAGACAGATACGCAGTATTTT

J: TRBJ2-6
D: NA
V: TRBV9
size: NA
CDR3: CASSVDFTGANVLTF
DNA: TGTGCCAGCAGCGTAGATTTTACTGGGGCCAACGTCCTGACTTTC

J: TRBJ2-1
D: TRBD1
V: TRBV27
size: NA
CDR3: CASRTGGAYNEQFF
DNA: TGTGCCAGCAGAACAGGGGGCGCATACAATGAGCAGTTCTTC

J: TRBJ1-2
D: NA
V: TRBV11-2
size: NA
CDR3: CASSQDPGREDYGYTF
DNA: TGTGCCAGCAGCCAAGACCCGGGAAGGGAAGACTATGGCTACACCTTC

J: TRBJ1-1
D: TRBD1
V: TRBV6-1
size: many
CDR3: CASRLTGGDTEAFF
DNA: TGTGCCAGCAGACTAACAGGGGGGGACACTGAAGCTTTCTTT